This TCR beta chain was captured by sequencing in a study of blood T cells in healthy people across ages. Comment on this clonotype: The antigen remains undetermined.

Broader study findings: Unknown CMV status may confound age-related changes in expanded clones.

The CDR3 is 16 amino acids. Germline V gene data show CDR1 as SGHVS and CDR2 as FNYEAQ. Losses at the gene ends were 0 bases for V and 4 bases for J; bases not matched to a gene: 4. Donors were healthy Caucasian individuals from Russia aged about 6 to 100. A J-beta primer mix and a sample-barcoded 5' primer were used in a second PCR of about 7 to 12 cycles. A single record per CDR3 protein comes from TCRdb applying MiXCR to the 5' RACE reads. Of about 900,000 distinct CDR3 sequences listed, about 59% were seen once; the top ten hold approximately 30%. The TCR sequence derives from a man aged 25-40 years in good health. Sequencing was performed on blood. This chain joins TRBV7-6 and TRBJ2-1; 9 nucleotides match TRBD2. The CDR3 loop reads CASSLALAGYYNEQFF. Written as DNA, the CDR3 is TGTGCCAGCAGCTTAGCTCTAGCGGGGTATTACAATGAGCAGTTCTTC.